This entry features one TCR beta chain sequence. The CDR3 runs to 13 residues. Per germline, CDR1 SNHLY and CDR2 FYNNEI. V was pared by 4 bases and J by 4 bases, with 11 bases between. A quantitative 5'-RACE method, one with molecular barcodes, was used to make TCR beta libraries. TCRdb passed the 5' RACE reads through MiXCR, listing each CDR3 protein once. The profile shows 150,000 or so distinct CDR3 sequences, around 20% of them singletons. This sample was included in a study of CD8 T cells in ankylosing spondylitis. The V call is TRBV2, the J call TRBJ2-7; D possibly uses TRBD1 or TRBD2 (7 bases each). The sample was blood, either unsorted or a sorted T cell fraction (not recorded which). The receptor's source is a male donor with ankylosing spondylitis or in good health (not recorded which). The CDR3 sequence: CASSAGGGYEQYF. CDR3 nucleotides: TGTGCCAGCAGTGCAGGGGGGGGTTACGAGCAGTACTTC. Together with reference TRBV2 and TRBJ2-7, the CDR3 gives the full variable domain: EPEVTQTPSHQVTQMGQEVILRCVPISNHLYFYWYRQILGQKVEFLVSFYNNEISEKSEIFDDQFSVERPDGSNFTLKIRSTKLEDSAMYFCASSAGGGYEQYFGPGTRLTVT.